The 7 T cell receptor beta chains listed next were all sequenced from one sample in a study of shared clonotypes between healthy human individuals. Data came from immunoSEQ multiplex PCR; TCRdb stores just in-frame clones and leaves some out. The sample shows 2 million to 2.5 million clones, 85% to 95% of them seen only once. The sample consisted of naive CD4+ T cells from PBMCs. Subset specified: CD45RA+ positively selected. Receptor source: a man between 18 and 29 years old in good health. Some clones in this sample may be carry-over from other donors' samples.

The V and J genes are TRBV4-1 and TRBJ1-2, with 8 bases fitting TRBD1. The V segment lost 0 bases and the J segment 8 bases; nucleotides outside the gene matches: 14. CDR1 is MGHRA and CDR2 is YSYEKL in the germline V gene. The CDR3 runs 17 residues. The CDR3 DNA follows: TGCGCCAGCAGCCAAGACCCGACAGGGGCCTCCATCGGAGGCTACACCTTC. Protein product: CASSQDPTGASIGGYTF.

V usage is TRBV7-2 and J usage is TRBJ2-2, with 8 bases lining up with TRBD1. The CDR3 spans 16 residues. CDR1 SGHTA and CDR2 FQGNSA come from the germline V gene. The ends lost 0 bases at V and 4 bases at J; junction bases unmatched: 4. CDR3 coding DNA: TGTGCCAGCAGCTTAGCTGACAGGGGAATCACCGGGGAGCTGTTTTTT. Its translation: CASSLADRGITGELFF.

V usage is TRBV6-5 and J usage is TRBJ2-7; 7 bases are a match to TRBD1. V lost 8 bases and J lost 0; bases outside the gene matches: 7. Germline CDR1 and CDR2: MNHEY and SVGAGI. The CDR3 extends over 14 amino acids. CDR3: CASGQQGYSYEQYF. The CDR3 bases are TGTGCCAGCGGACAACAGGGGTACTCCTACGAGCAGTACTTC.

This clone was observed a single time. The chain carries TRBV7-6 and TRBJ2-3; D call uncertain. Germline assignment: CDR1 SGHVS and CDR2 FNYEAQ. The CDR3 length is 14 residues. Trimming removed 1 base at V and 6 bases at J, with 11 bases between. CDR3 bases: TGTGCCAGCAGCTTAGGCGGAACGTGGGATACGCAGTATTTT. Its protein product is CASSLGGTWDTQYF.

The chain links TRBV15 to TRBJ1-5; D remains unclear. Per germline, CDR1 LNHNV and CDR2 YYDKDF (reference sequence). This CDR3 comprises 15 residues. V was cut by 5 bases and J by 2 bases, with 13 bases left in between. CDR3 in amino acids: CATSPSKDRNQPQHF. CDR3 nucleotides: TGTGCCACCAGCCCCTCTAAAGACCGCAATCAGCCCCAGCATTTT.

V is TRBV28 and J is TRBJ2-5; 9 positions agree with TRBD2. The V gene's germline CDR1 is MDHEN and CDR2 SYDVKM. The V and J ends lost 2 bases and 7 bases, in that order; junction bases with no gene match: 14. The CDR3 sequence is 17 residues long. CDR3 nucleotides: TGTGCCAGCAGTTTAAGCAGCGGGAGGAAAGATTTGGGGACCCAGTACTTC. Translation: CASSLSSGRKDLGTQYF.

The chain recombines TRBV19 with TRBJ1-5; D is possibly TRBD1 (6 bases). Germline loops: CDR1 LNHDA, CDR2 SQIVND (reference sequence). The V gene lost 5 bases and the J gene lost 4 bases, with 21 bases spanning the gap. The CDR3 spans 17 residues. CDR3 DNA sequence: TGTGCCAGTAGTGTACCACAGGGCGCGGCGGGGAATCAGCCCCAGCATTTT. This translates into CASSVPQGAAGNQPQHF.